One sample yielded the 7 T cell receptor beta chains listed below, sequenced in a study of T-cell memory formation after mild COVID-19. TCRdb passed the 5' RACE reads through MiXCR, listing each CDR3 protein once. This table holds around 300,000 distinct CDR3 sequences, roughly 8.2% found once. Source material: PBMCs or a T cell subset sorted from them (not recorded which). Source of these receptors: a young man who had mild COVID-19 (a few samples of this study predate the infection). Cell type and time point are not known.

This clonotype was seen only a few times. The V gene is TRBV11-2, the J gene TRBJ2-3, with 9 positions matching TRBD1. The CDR3 totals 18 residues. V trimming: 0 bases; J trimming: 5 bases; junction bases outside the gene matches: 12. CDR1 is SGHAT and CDR2 is FQNNGV in the germline V gene. The CDR3 region is CASSLDSLRDRAKDTQYF. The CDR3 nucleotides read TGTGCCAGCAGCTTAGACTCACTCCGGGACAGGGCTAAAGATACGCAGTATTTT.

A few counts support this clonotype. This sequence joins TRBV6-2 or TRBV6-3 and TRBJ2-7; the match to TRBD2 covers 8 bases. V lost 2 bases and J lost 7; bases outside the gene matches: 1. CDR3 size: 12 residues. Germline-derived CDR1 and CDR2 are MNHEY and SVGEGT. The CDR3 loop reads CASSYSGGEQYF. Written as DNA, the CDR3 is TGTGCCAGCAGTTACAGCGGGGGAGAGCAGTACTTC.

This clonotype was recorded many times. This chain connects TRBV5-1 to TRBJ2-1; D call uncertain. The CDR3 totals 14 residues. CDR1 is SGHRS and CDR2 is YFSETQ in the germline V gene. The V and J ends lost 0 bases and 5 bases respectively, with 9 bases between them. This chain's CDR3 is CASSLGPGDNEQFF. The CDR3 region has the DNA TGCGCCAGCAGCTTGGGCCCAGGAGACAATGAGCAGTTCTTC. The variable domain in full, with the rest retrieved from reference TRBV5-1 and TRBJ2-1, is KAGVTQTPRYLIKTRGQQVTLSCSPISGHRSVSWYQQTPGQGLQFLFEYFSETQRNKGNFPGRFSGRQFSNSRSEMNVSTLELGDSALYLCASSLGPGDNEQFFGPGTRLTVL.

CDR3 amino acids: CSVELHVYEQYV. The CDR3 DNA reads as TGCAGCGTGGAGTTACACGTCTACGAGCAGTACGTC. The rearrangement uses TRBV29-1 and TRBJ2-7; D gene ambiguous. CDR3 length: 12 amino acids. Trimming cost V 6 bases and J 3 bases, with 12 bases left between them. Germline V gives CDR1 SQVTM, CDR2 ANQGSEA.

In its sample, this clonotype was seen a few times. V and J are TRBV6-6 and TRBJ2-1, with 7 bases fitting TRBD1. CDR1 is MNHNY and CDR2 is SVGAGI in the germline V gene (reference sequence). The trim removed 5 bases at V and 4 bases at J, leaving 17 bases unmatched. The CDR3 length is 18 residues. CDR3 amino acids: CASSNPGQPGQRYNEQFF. CDR3 coding DNA: TGTGCCAGCAGTAACCCCGGACAGCCGGGACAGAGATACAATGAGCAGTTCTTC.

A note on this clonotype: One junction end does not reproduce the germline sequence, and a read error may be involved. The chain has TRBV20-1 and TRBJ2-7, with 10 positions matching TRBD2. The germline CDR1 and CDR2 sequences are DFQATT and SNEGSKA (reference sequence). The CDR3 totals 11 residues. This CDR3 reads CSAPASGTSVF. The CDR3 nucleotides are TGCAGTGCCCCCGCTTCGGGGACTAGCGTTTTC.

In DNA form, the CDR3 reads TGTGCCAGCAGCGCGACAGGGGGTTCCTATCAGCCCCAGCATTTT. Its protein product is CASSATGGSYQPQHF. The chain uses TRBV9 and TRBJ1-5, with 9 nucleotides matching TRBD1. The CDR3 sequence is 15 residues long. The ends lost 3 bases at V and 5 bases at J; junction bases unmatched: 6. Germline CDR1 and CDR2: SGDLS and YYNGEE.